There are a few counts of the clone carrying this T cell receptor (beta chain). The sample comes from a study of T cell repertoires in cytomegalovirus infection. TCRdb independently ran MiXCR on the reads; one entry per CDR3 protein. The sample carries roughly 630,000 distinct CDR3 sequences, roughly 26% recorded once. The V gene's germline CDR1 is MNHEY and CDR2 SVGAGI. With 5 bases clipped from V and 3 bases from J, the junction kept 9 bases outside the gene matches. The CDR3 has 16 residues. This sequence was found in a human donor in good health (CMV status not recorded). Some clones in this sample may be carry-over from other donors' samples. The chain combines TRBV6-5 with TRBJ1-5, with 8 bases aligning to TRBD1. Sequenced: CD8+ T cells from PBMCs. The CDR3 here is CASSRNRQGSNQPQHF. CDR3 in DNA: TGTGCCAGCAGTCGAAACCGACAGGGGTCCAATCAGCCCCAGCATTTT.